This entry lists 29 T cell receptor beta chains sequenced from one sample in a study of neoadjuvant anti-PD-1 for oral cavity cancer. Time point specified: after neoadjuvant nivolumab, at surgical resection. The table came from immunoSEQ multiplex PCR; TCRdb's copy has only in-frame clones and leaves some out. The repertoire includes about 42,000 clones, 77% of them detected once, and 4.8% sits in the top ten. Here the sequenced sample was PBMCs, taken after nivolumab (anti-PD-1) treatment. The receptors originated from a person between 40 and 79 years old with oral cavity squamous cell carcinoma.

The table lists this clone with a few counts. J is TRBJ1-2 and V is TRBV11-2, with D hard to call. Looked up from germline, CDR1 is SGHAT and CDR2 is FQNNGV. V lost 2 bases to trimming and J lost 2 bases, with 21 bases between them. The CDR3 is made up of 18 amino acids. The CDR3 region is CASSLQLPTKASNYGYTF. The CDR3 DNA follows: TGTGCCAGCAGCTTACAACTCCCGACAAAGGCCTCAAACTATGGCTACACCTTC.

Written as DNA, the CDR3 is TGTGCCAGCAGCCACCCCGACGGATTGAACACTGAAGCTTTCTTT. Amino acids: CASSHPDGLNTEAFF. J is TRBJ1-1 and V is TRBV4-2, with D unresolved. Germline CDR1 LGHNA, CDR2 YNFKEQ. Trimming pared 3 bases from V and 0 bases from J, leaving 11 bases between. The CDR3 covers 15 residues.

As to this clone: The sample holds other DNA sequences that translate to the same CDR3. This chain uses TRBV11-2 with TRBJ1-1; D remains ambiguous. V lost 5 bases to trimming and J lost 0 bases, with 7 bases between them. The germline gives CDR1 SGHAT, CDR2 FQNNGV. The CDR3 is 13 amino acids. The CDR3 DNA reads TGTGCCAGCAGCCCACACATGAACACTGAAGCTTTCTTT. This codes for CASSPHMNTEAFF.

This clone was counted a single time. This chain uses TRBV28 with TRBJ1-5; D is perhaps TRBD1 (5 bases). CDR1 and CDR2 from the germline V gene are MDHEN and SYDVKM. V was shortened by 9 bases and J by 0 bases, with 21 bases between the two germline ends. The CDR3 extends over 17 amino acids. The CDR3 reads CASLENQGLYSNQPQHF. The CDR3, as DNA: TGTGCCAGTTTAGAAAATCAGGGATTATATAGCAATCAGCCCCAGCATTTT. Drawing the rest from reference TRBV28 and TRBJ1-5, the complete variable domain is DVKVTQSSRYLVKRTGEKVFLECVQDMDHENMFWYRQDPGLGLRLIYFSYDVKMKEKGDIPEGYSVSREKKERFSLILESASTNQTSMYLCASLENQGLYSNQPQHFGDGTRLSIL.

This chain connects TRBV19 to TRBJ1-5; D might be TRBD1 (5 bases). V was trimmed by 0 bases and J by 2 bases, leaving 5 bases between them. Germline V lookup: CDR1 LNHDA, CDR2 SQIVND (reference sequence). The CDR3 covers 14 residues. CDR3 sequence: CASSIEGRNQPQHF. DNA of the CDR3: TGTGCCAGTAGTATAGAGGGGCGCAATCAGCCCCAGCATTTT.

The V call is TRBV5-1, the J call TRBJ2-3, with D tentatively TRBD1 (5 bases). The V gene's germline CDR1 is SGHRS and CDR2 YFSETQ. The CDR3 runs 14 residues. V gave up 6 bases and J gave up 1 base, with 12 bases separating them. The CDR3: CASTFMTGTDTQYF. CDR3 nucleotides: TGCGCCAGCACCTTCATGACAGGCACAGATACGCAGTATTTT.

This chain connects TRBV28 to TRBJ2-7; D unclear. Trimming removed 6 bases at V and 4 bases at J, with 13 bases between. Germline-derived CDR1 and CDR2 are MDHEN and SYDVKM. The CDR3 spans 13 residues. This CDR3 is CASRPPPGYEQYF. The CDR3 region has the DNA TGTGCCAGCAGACCCCCCCCCGGATACGAGCAGTACTTC.

The chain recombines TRBV2 with TRBJ1-5, with D uncertain. CDR1 is SNHLY, CDR2 FYNNEI, per germline. This CDR3 has 15 residues. V lost 8 bases and J 0 bases, leaving 14 bases between the germline ends. The CDR3 DNA is TGTGCCAGCGAGCCCGGCCAATATAGCAATCAGCCCCAGCATTTT. Residues: CASEPGQYSNQPQHF.

This sequence joins TRBV10-1 and TRBJ2-5; D may correspond to TRBD1 or TRBD2 (6 bases each). Trimming removed 8 bases from V and 1 base from J, with 11 bases in between. CDR1 and CDR2 from the germline V gene are WNHNN and SYGVQD (reference sequence). The CDR3 spans 13 residues. The CDR3 coding sequence is TGCGCCAGCCAGAAGGGGGGCCAAGAGACCCAGTACTTC. It translates to CASQKGGQETQYF.

The genes are TRBV15 and TRBJ2-7; a possible D gene is TRBD2 (6 bases). The CDR3 covers 14 residues. Between the trimmed V and J ends, which lost 0 bases and 2 bases, there was a span of 8 bases. CDR1 and CDR2 (germline): LNHNV, YYDKDF (reference sequence). For the CDR3, the DNA is TGTGCCACCAGCAGAGAGGAGGGGCCCTACGAGCAGTACTTC. This gives the protein CATSREEGPYEQYF.

CDR3 DNA sequence: TGCGCCAGCAGGGTCCGCTTGGGGGACAATGAGCAGTTCTTC. Protein sequence: CASRVRLGDNEQFF. The gene calls are TRBV5-1 and TRBJ2-1; D tentatively reads TRBD1 or TRBD2 (5 bases each). V lost 5 bases and J lost 5, with 14 bases in between. The CDR3 is 14 residues long. In germline, CDR1 is SGHRS, CDR2 YFSETQ.

The gene calls are TRBV4-1 and TRBJ2-3; the match to TRBD2 covers 7 bases. The CDR3 consists of 16 residues. Germline values: CDR1 MGHRA, CDR2 YSYEKL. V gave up 1 base and J gave up 0 bases; unmatched junction bases: 4. CDR3 loop: CASSQGVAGSTDTQYF. DNA of the CDR3: TGCGCCAGCAGCCAAGGGGTAGCGGGTAGCACAGATACGCAGTATTTT.

The chain recombines TRBV6-4 with TRBJ1-1; D not resolved. V was pared by 4 bases and J by 1 base, with 7 bases between. This CDR3 spans 13 amino acids. The germline gives CDR1 MRHNA, CDR2 SNTAGT. The CDR3 protein is CASSVDPNTEAFF. CDR3 sequence (DNA): TGTGCCAGCAGTGTAGATCCGAACACTGAAGCTTTCTTT.

J is TRBJ1-1 and V is TRBV29-1; no clear D. V was pared by 1 base and J by 5 bases, with 8 bases between. Germline V CDR1 and CDR2: SQVTM, ANQGSEA. The CDR3 extends over 12 amino acids. The CDR3 bases are TGCAGCGTTGAAGTCGTGGGGACTGAAGCTTTCTTT. This codes for CSVEVVGTEAFF. Full variable domain (outside the CDR3, taken from reference TRBV29-1 and TRBJ1-1): SAVISQKPSRDICQRGTSLTIQCQVDSQVTMMFWYRQQPGQSLTLIATANQGSEATYESGFVIDKFPISRPNLTFSTLTVSNMSPEDSSIYLCSVEVVGTEAFFGQGTRLTVV.

The rearrangement joins TRBV9 to TRBJ2-5; 7 nucleotides agree with TRBD1. The V and J ends lost 3 bases and 3 bases, in that order; junction bases with no gene match: 5. The CDR3 runs 14 residues. Germline V CDR1 and CDR2: SGDLS, YYNGEE. The CDR3 DNA reads as TGTGCCAGCAGCGATAGACAGGGCAAAGAGACCCAGTACTTC. Encoded protein: CASSDRQGKETQYF.

This clone was found once. The V and J genes are TRBV5-6 and TRBJ2-2; 8 bases agree with TRBD2. This CDR3 is 15 amino acids long. Germline CDR1 reads SGHDT; CDR2 reads YYEEEE. The trim removed 4 bases at V and 5 bases at J, leaving 7 bases unmatched. The CDR3 nucleotides are TGTGCCAGCAGCCAGCGGGGGTTTGGGACCGGGGAGCTGTTTTTT. Amino acids: CASSQRGFGTGELFF.

The CDR3 nucleotides are TGTGCCAGCACCCACTACGGGGGGGGATTCACTGAAGCTTTCTTT. It codes for CASTHYGGGFTEAFF. The gene calls are TRBV7-3 and TRBJ1-1; tentatively, D is TRBD1 (5 bases). The V end lost 7 bases, the J end lost 4 bases, and 19 bases lay between the germline ends. CDR1 is SGHTA and CDR2 is FQGTGA in the germline V gene. This CDR3 is built from 15 residues.

This clone was recorded only once. The rearrangement joins TRBV6-1 to TRBJ1-6; D remains unclear. The CDR3 runs to 14 residues. The germline CDR1 and CDR2 sequences are MNHNS and SASEGT. Trimming pared 4 bases from V and 5 bases from J, leaving 9 bases between. CDR3 nucleotides: TGTGCCAGCAGTGGAGGCCTCAATAATTCACCCCTCCACTTT. Protein product: CASSGGLNNSPLHF.

The rearrangement links TRBV7-7 to TRBJ2-7; D uncertain. This CDR3 is built from 14 residues. The V gene's germline CDR1 is SSHAT and CDR2 FNYEAQ (reference sequence). V was shortened by 1 base and J by 2 bases, with 9 bases between the two germline ends. As DNA, the CDR3 is TGTGCCAGCAGCTTAGGGGGTAACGCCTACGAGCAGTACTTC. Translated: CASSLGGNAYEQYF.

This chain connects TRBV19 to TRBJ1-2; D unresolved. The CDR3 totals 17 residues. Germline-derived CDR1 and CDR2 are LNHDA and SQIVND (reference sequence). Deletions cut 6 bases from V and 8 bases from J, with 28 bases between. CDR3 bases: TGTGCCAGTAGGAGTATAGGATCAGGAAGGGAAGGAGGCGGCTACACCTTC. This gives the protein CASRSIGSGREGGGYTF.

V usage is TRBV6-5 and J usage is TRBJ2-1; 9 bases agree with TRBD2. The junction had 8 bases not matched to a gene; V was cut back by 6 bases and J by 5 bases. CDR1 and CDR2 from the germline V gene are MNHEY and SVGAGI. The CDR3 totals 15 residues. In nucleotides, the CDR3 is TGTGCCAGCAGATACCGGACTAGCGCCCACAATGAGCAGTTCTTC. As protein: CASRYRTSAHNEQFF.

V usage is TRBV9 and J usage is TRBJ1-1; D not certain. V lost 0 bases and J 3 bases, leaving 9 bases between the germline ends. The CDR3 spans 14 residues. CDR1 is SGDLS, CDR2 YYNGEE, per germline. CDR3 amino acids: CASSVAMRDTEAFF. The CDR3 DNA is TGTGCCAGCAGCGTAGCGATGAGGGACACTGAAGCTTTCTTT.

This rearrangement joins TRBV15 to TRBJ1-1; 7 bases align to TRBD1. Germline CDR1 and CDR2: LNHNV and YYDKDF (reference sequence). Trimming removed 9 bases from V and 1 base from J; junction bases left unmatched: 14. CDR3 length: 16 amino acids. CDR3 nucleotides: TGTGCCACGACCCCATATCTTGAGGGGGCGAACACTGAAGCTTTCTTT. Translating it yields CATTPYLEGANTEAFF. Full variable domain (missing parts from reference TRBV15 and TRBJ1-1): DAMVIQNPRYQVTQFGKPVTLSCSQTLNHNVMYWYQQKSSQAPKLLFHYYDKDFNNEADTPDNFQSRRPNTSFCFLDIRSPGLGDTAMYLCATTPYLEGANTEAFFGQGTRLTVV.

The V gene is TRBV6-5, the J gene TRBJ1-2; TRBD1 aligns across 8 bases. The trim removed 5 bases at V and 8 bases at J, leaving 7 bases unmatched. Germline CDR1 reads MNHEY; CDR2 reads SVGAGI. The CDR3 has 13 amino acids. This CDR3 is CASSLDRVSGYTF. CDR3 nucleotide sequence: TGTGCCAGCAGTCTGGACAGGGTAAGCGGCTACACCTTC.

This sequence joins TRBV4-2 and TRBJ2-1; the D is unclear. The CDR3 is 12 residues long. Trimming removed 3 bases from V and 7 bases from J, with 7 bases in between. Germline V lookup: CDR1 LGHNA, CDR2 YNFKEQ. The CDR3 DNA is TGTGCCAGCAGCCATGTTCTAAATGAGCAGTTCTTC. Translating gives CASSHVLNEQFF.

The genes are TRBV28 and TRBJ1-3; D perhaps matches TRBD1 (6 bases). Germline V CDR1 and CDR2: MDHEN, SYDVKM. The CDR3 runs 15 residues. Trimming pared 6 bases from V and 0 bases from J, leaving 12 bases between. CDR3 protein: CASRGTGLSGNTIYF. DNA for the CDR3: TGTGCCAGCAGGGGAACAGGGCTCTCTGGAAACACCATATATTTT.

This chain joins TRBV27 and TRBJ2-3; D gene uncertain. This CDR3 has 16 residues. The germline gives CDR1 MNHEY, CDR2 SMNVEV (reference sequence). V gave up 3 bases and J gave up 0 bases, with 13 bases separating them. CDR3 DNA: TGTGCCAGCAGTTTCGAGATTCGGACGAGCACAGATACGCAGTATTTT. This translates into CASSFEIRTSTDTQYF.

CDR3 nucleotides: TGTGCCAGCAGCTTGGACCACAGTCCTAACTATGGCTACACCTTC. Protein sequence: CASSLDHSPNYGYTF. V usage is TRBV5-6 and J usage is TRBJ1-2; no clear D gene. Between the trimmed V and J ends, which lost 0 bases and 0 bases, there was a span of 9 bases. The CDR3 length is 15 residues. Germline V gives CDR1 SGHDT, CDR2 YYEEEE.

The V and J genes are TRBV2 and TRBJ1-4; D call uncertain. The V gene lost 11 bases and the J gene lost 8 bases, with 21 bases spanning the gap. The CDR3 sequence is 14 residues long. Germline CDR1 SNHLY, CDR2 FYNNEI. Here the CDR3 DNA reads TGTGCCTCCGCGGACGGCCCCATTGGGGAAAAACTGTTTTTT. Its protein is CASADGPIGEKLFF.